This paragraph covers one T cell receptor (beta chain) sequence. As for treatment: about 20 received Ad26.COV2.S at low or high dose, single or two shots; 5 received placebo; per-sample allocation not given. Repertoires come from day 63 after the first vaccine or placebo injection. This record comes from a study of Ad26.COV2.S vaccination and SARS-CoV-2 variants. CDR1 and CDR2 from the germline V gene are SGHTA and FQGTGA. The V gene lost 4 bases and the J gene lost 4 bases, with 19 bases spanning the gap. The CDR3 spans 16 residues. TCRdb's copy holds only in-frame clones and misses some; the assay was immunoSEQ multiplex PCR. The sample yields a few hundred thousand clones, around four fifths seen once.

The starting material was peripheral blood, obtained in a trial of Ad26.COV2.S vaccine versus placebo. The chain is built from TRBV7-3 and TRBJ2-5, with a weak D call TRBD2 (6 bases). The receptor's source is a person between 18 and 65 years old who received the Ad26.COV2.S COVID-19 vaccine or a placebo. This CDR3 reads CASSYSLRGPLETQYF. DNA for the CDR3: TGTGCCAGCAGCTATTCTCTGCGGGGCCCCTTAGAGACCCAGTACTTC.